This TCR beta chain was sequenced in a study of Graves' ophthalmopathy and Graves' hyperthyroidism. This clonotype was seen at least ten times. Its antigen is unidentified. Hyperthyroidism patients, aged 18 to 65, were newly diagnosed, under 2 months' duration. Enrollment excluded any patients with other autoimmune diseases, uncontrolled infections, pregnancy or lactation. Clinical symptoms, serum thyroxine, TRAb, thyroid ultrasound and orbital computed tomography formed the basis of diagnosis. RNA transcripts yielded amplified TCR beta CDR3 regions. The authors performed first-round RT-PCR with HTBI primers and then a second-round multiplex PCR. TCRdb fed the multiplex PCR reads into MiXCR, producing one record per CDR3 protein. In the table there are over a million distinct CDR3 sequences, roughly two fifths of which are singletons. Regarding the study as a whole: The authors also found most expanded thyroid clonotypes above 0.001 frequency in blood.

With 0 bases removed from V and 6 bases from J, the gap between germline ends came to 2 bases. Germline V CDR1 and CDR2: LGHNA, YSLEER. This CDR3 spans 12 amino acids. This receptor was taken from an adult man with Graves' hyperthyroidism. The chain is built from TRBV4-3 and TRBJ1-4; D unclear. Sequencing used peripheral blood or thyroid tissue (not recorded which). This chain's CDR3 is CASSQDDEKLFF. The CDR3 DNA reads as TGCGCCAGCAGCCAAGATGATGAAAAACTGTTTTTT.